The 9 T cell receptor beta chains below come from one sample, sequenced in a study of blood T cell repertoires in COVID-19. The repertoire was sequenced with immunoSEQ multiplex PCR; TCRdb's copy has only in-frame clones and lacks some. The sample carries roughly 88,000 clones, about nine tenths recorded once. The sample was peripheral blood. These receptors came from a woman in her forties or fifties in a cohort sampled during active COVID-19.

V gene TRBV24-1 combines with J gene TRBJ1-2; 8 bases agree with TRBD1. The V and J ends lost 2 bases and 4 bases, in that order; junction bases with no gene match: 8. The CDR3 has 16 amino acids. The germline V gene has CDR1 KGHDR and CDR2 SFDVKD. CDR3 sequence reads: CATSDSGQGESYGYTF. The CDR3 nucleotides read TGTGCCACCAGTGATTCTGGACAGGGTGAAAGCTATGGCTACACCTTC.

The chain uses TRBV19 and TRBJ1-2, with D maybe TRBD1 (6 bases). CDR1 LNHDA and CDR2 SQIVND come from the germline V gene (reference sequence). The CDR3 loop spans 11 amino acids. V lost 3 bases to trimming and J lost 8 bases, with 7 bases between them. The CDR3 loop reads CASSIGQGYTF. For the CDR3, the DNA is TGTGCCAGTAGTATCGGACAGGGCTACACCTTC. Drawing the rest from reference TRBV19 and TRBJ1-2, the complete variable domain is DGGITQSPKYLFRKEGQNVTLSCEQNLNHDAMYWYRQDPGQGLRLIYYSQIVNDFQKGDIAEGYSVSREKKESFPLTVTSAQKNPTAFYLCASSIGQGYTFGSGTRLTVV.

The chain couples TRBV29-1 to TRBJ2-2, with 8 bases fitting TRBD1. Germline lookup yields CDR1 SQVTM and CDR2 ANQGSEA. CDR3 length: 15 amino acids. The V segment lost 5 bases and the J segment 4 bases; nucleotides outside the gene matches: 9. CDR3 residues: CSVSQGASPTGELFF. CDR3 sequence (DNA): TGCAGCGTTTCCCAGGGGGCTTCCCCCACCGGGGAGCTGTTTTTT.

The V gene is TRBV24-1, the J gene TRBJ2-2; D is possibly TRBD1 (5 bases). V lost 8 bases, J lost 2 bases, and 8 bases lay in between. CDR3 length: 13 residues. Germline V gene lookup returns CDR1 KGHDR and CDR2 SFDVKD. The CDR3 sequence: CATTGINTGELFF. The CDR3 DNA reads TGTGCCACCACAGGGATTAACACCGGGGAGCTGTTTTTT.

The V and J genes are TRBV5-8 and TRBJ2-3, with D possibly being TRBD1 (6 bases). CDR3 size: 15 residues. Germline V gives CDR1 SGHTS, CDR2 YDEGEE. The germline V and J ends were trimmed by 0 bases and 1 base, with 9 bases remaining between them. The DNA for the CDR3 is TGTGCCAGCAGCTTGGCAGGGGCCGGCACAGATACGCAGTATTTT. Protein sequence: CASSLAGAGTDTQYF.

This sequence joins TRBV19 and TRBJ2-7; D is possibly TRBD2 (5 bases). This CDR3 contains 14 residues. CDR1 and CDR2 (germline): LNHDA, SQIVND (reference sequence). Trimming removed 6 bases at V and 2 bases at J, with 14 bases between. The CDR3 loop is CASREAVGAYEQYF. Written as DNA, the CDR3 is TGTGCCAGTAGAGAGGCGGTCGGGGCCTACGAGCAGTACTTC. Full variable domain (remainder filled in from reference TRBV19 and TRBJ2-7): DGGITQSPKYLFRKEGQNVTLSCEQNLNHDAMYWYRQDPGQGLRLIYYSQIVNDFQKGDIAEGYSVSREKKESFPLTVTSAQKNPTAFYLCASREAVGAYEQYFGPGTRLTVT.

The chain combines TRBV12-5 with TRBJ1-6; D uncertain. Germline loops: CDR1 LGHNT, CDR2 FRNRAP. With 4 bases removed from V and 14 bases from J, the gap between germline ends came to 6 bases. This CDR3 region has 10 residues. The CDR3 reads CASGSSALHF. The CDR3 DNA sequence: TGTGCTAGTGGTTCGTCCGCCCTCCACTTT. Supplemented by reference TRBV12-5 and TRBJ1-6, the full variable domain reads DARVTQTPRHKVTEMGQEVTMRCQPILGHNTVFWYRQTMMQGLELLAYFRNRAPLDDSGMPKDRFSAEMPDATLATLKIQPSEPRDSAVYFCASGSSALHFGNGTRLTVT.

The gene calls are TRBV6-5 and TRBJ2-7; TRBD1 matches at 7 bases. J gave up 6 bases and V 2 bases, and 13 bases lay outside the gene matches. The CDR3 runs 16 residues. Looked up from germline, CDR1 is MNHEY and CDR2 is SVGAGI. CDR3 sequence: CASSYRRDRAWVEQYF. The CDR3 nucleotides are TGTGCCAGCAGTTACCGACGAGACAGGGCCTGGGTCGAGCAGTACTTC.

This sequence joins TRBV2 and TRBJ1-3; maybe TRBD1 (5 bases). V shed 7 bases and J shed 4 bases, with 20 bases lying between them. The germline gives CDR1 SNHLY, CDR2 FYNNEI. CDR3 length: 16 amino acids. CDR3 in DNA: TGTGCCAGCACATCCGGCGGCAGGGTCCACGGAAACACCATATATTTT. Translated: CASTSGGRVHGNTIYF.